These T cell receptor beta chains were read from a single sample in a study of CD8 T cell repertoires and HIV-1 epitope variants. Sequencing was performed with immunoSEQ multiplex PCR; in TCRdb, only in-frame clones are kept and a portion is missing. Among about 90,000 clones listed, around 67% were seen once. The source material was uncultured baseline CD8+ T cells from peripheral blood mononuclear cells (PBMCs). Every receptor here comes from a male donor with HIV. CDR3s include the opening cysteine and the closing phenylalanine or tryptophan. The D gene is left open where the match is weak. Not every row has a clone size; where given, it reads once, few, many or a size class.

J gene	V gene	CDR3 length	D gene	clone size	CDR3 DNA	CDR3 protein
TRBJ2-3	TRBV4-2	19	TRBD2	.	TGTGCCAGCAGCCACATTACTAGCGGGGCCTATAGAGTCACAGATACGCAGTATTTT	CASSHITSGAYRVTDTQYF
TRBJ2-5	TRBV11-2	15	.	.	TGTGCCAGCAGCCAAAGGGACGGACTTAGGAAGACCCAGTACTTC	CASSQRDGLRKTQYF
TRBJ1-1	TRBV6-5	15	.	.	TGTGCCAGCAGTTACTGGGGTGAATGGGGAACTGAAGCTTTCTTT	CASSYWGEWGTEAFF
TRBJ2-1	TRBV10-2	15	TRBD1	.	TGCGCCAGCCTTCGCGGGAGACAGGGGGCAGGTGAGCAGTTCTTC	CASLRGRQGAGEQFF
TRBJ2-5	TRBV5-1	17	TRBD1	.	TGCGCCAGCAGGGGTGGGGCAGGGGGATCTGTCCAAGAGACCCAGTACTTC	CASRGGAGGSVQETQYF
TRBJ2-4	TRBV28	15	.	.	TGTGCCAGCAGTTTGGGTCCGGGGGCAGAAAACATTCAGTACTTC	CASSLGPGAENIQYF
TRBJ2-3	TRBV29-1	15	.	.	TGCAGCGCCCGAAGGGGCGGGACGAGCACAGATACGCAGTATTTT	CSARRGGTSTDTQYF
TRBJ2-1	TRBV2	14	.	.	TGTGCCAGCAGCGGGACCAACGAGGTCAATGAGCAGTTCTTC	CASSGTNEVNEQFF
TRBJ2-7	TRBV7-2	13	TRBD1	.	TGTGCCAGCAGCCGTACAGGGGGCGTCGAGCAGTACTTC	CASSRTGGVEQYF
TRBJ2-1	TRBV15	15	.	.	TGTGCCACCAGCAGAGATGTGGGAATAGGGAATGAGCAGTTCTTC	CATSRDVGIGNEQFF
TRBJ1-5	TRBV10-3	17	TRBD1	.	TGTGCCATCAGTGATTCGAAGGGACAGGGGAAGGATCAGCCCCAGCATTTT	CAISDSKGQGKDQPQHF
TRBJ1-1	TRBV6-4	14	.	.	TGTGCCAGCAAGACCGACGGGGGGGGCACTGAAGCTTTCTTT	CASKTDGGGTEAFF
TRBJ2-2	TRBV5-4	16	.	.	TGTGCCAGCAGCTTGGCCGGATGGGGGAACACCGGGGAGCTGTTTTTT	CASSLAGWGNTGELFF
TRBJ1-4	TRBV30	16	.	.	TGTGCCTGGCGCGAAGGGACACGCGGTCCTAATGAAAAACTGTTTTTT	CAWREGTRGPNEKLFF
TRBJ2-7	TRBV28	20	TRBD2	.	TGTGCCAGCAGTTTGATACAAGGTGGGGGACTAGCGGGAGGAACCTACGAGCAGTACTTC	CASSLIQGGGLAGGTYEQYF
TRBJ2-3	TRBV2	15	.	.	TGTGCCAGCAGTGAAGGGGCCCGGGGCACAGATACGCAGTATTTT	CASSEGARGTDTQYF
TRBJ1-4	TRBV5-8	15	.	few	TGTGCCAGCAGTACAGTCGGACAAATTAATGAAAAACTGTTTTTT	CASSTVGQINEKLFF
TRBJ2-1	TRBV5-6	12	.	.	TGTGCCAGCAGCTTAGGACTAAAGGAGCAGTTCTTC	CASSLGLKEQFF